A single sample is the source of the 30 T cell receptor beta chains below, sequenced in a study of cytomegalovirus exposure and HLA in healthy donors (dated by TCRdb to the late 2010s). Library generation was performed with the immunoSEQ multiplex PCR assay. The multiplex PCR relied on a mix of 60 forward primers for TCR Vbeta segments and 13 reverse primers for TCR Jbeta segments. TCRdb took over this immuneACCESS table, retaining in-frame rearrangements with V and J assigned. Such tables are incomplete; in checked studies, under half of the missing clones stem from an unresolved V gene, and the remainder is unexplained. This sample holds about 180,000 clones; over 75% were observed only once. The ten largest clonotypes hold under 0.6% of the sample. Source material: PBMCs. These receptors were collected from a woman aged 45-65 years in good health and CMV-seronegative.

This chain joins TRBV28 and TRBJ2-3; D may be TRBD2 (5 bases). From germline, CDR1 is MDHEN and CDR2 SYDVKM. Trimming took 4 bases from V and 2 from J, leaving 13 bases between them. The CDR3 contains 15 residues. The CDR3 DNA reads TGTGCCAGCAGTTCTGAAGCGGAGGTCACAGATACGCAGTATTTT. As protein: CASSSEAEVTDTQYF.

On this clone itself: A junction end diverges from the germline sequence, so it may reflect a read error. The chain combines TRBV9 with TRBJ2-7; TRBD2 matches at 7 bases. Per germline, CDR1 SGDLS and CDR2 YYNGEE. CDR3 length: 16 amino acids. CDR3 protein: CASSVASGTNSHEQYF. CDR3 nucleotides: TGTGCCAGCAGCGTAGCGAGCGGGACTAACTCCCACGAGCAGTACTTC.

This chain uses TRBV7-9 with TRBJ1-5, with TRBD1 as a possible D gene (5 bases). CDR3 length equals 15 residues. CDR1 is SEHNR and CDR2 is FQNEAQ in the germline V gene (reference sequence). Trimming shortened V by 1 base and J by 6 bases, and 13 bases separated the two germline ends. As DNA, the CDR3 is TGTGCCAGCAGCTTAGAGGGCAGGGAATTTCAGCCCCAGCATTTT. Encoded protein: CASSLEGREFQPQHF.

V usage is TRBV28 and J usage is TRBJ1-1; TRBD1 matches at 10 bases. Per germline, CDR1 MDHEN and CDR2 SYDVKM. The CDR3 sequence is 14 residues long. The J segment lost 5 bases and the V segment lost 5 bases, leaving 5 bases of the junction unmatched. CDR3 sequence: CASSETGGWTEAFF. CDR3 nucleotides: TGTGCCAGCAGTGAGACAGGGGGCTGGACTGAAGCTTTCTTT. Full variable domain (remainder filled in from reference TRBV28 and TRBJ1-1): DVKVTQSSRYLVKRTGEKVFLECVQDMDHENMFWYRQDPGLGLRLIYFSYDVKMKEKGDIPEGYSVSREKKERFSLILESASTNQTSMYLCASSETGGWTEAFFGQGTRLTVV.

This clone occurred once. The chain carries TRBV20-1 and TRBJ2-7; D call uncertain. In germline, CDR1 is DFQATT, CDR2 SNEGSKA (reference sequence). The CDR3 consists of 8 residues. The CDR3: CNIAETYF. The CDR3, as DNA: TGCAACATCGCCGAAACCTACTTC.

The V and J genes are TRBV19 and TRBJ2-7; no firm D call. The germline CDR1 and CDR2 sequences are LNHDA and SQIVND (reference sequence). The V and J ends lost 5 bases and 5 bases respectively, with 7 bases between them. The CDR3 loop spans 11 amino acids. CDR3 residues: CASSGEDEQYF. The CDR3, as DNA: TGTGCCAGTAGTGGAGAGGACGAGCAGTACTTC.

The chain employs TRBV7-6 and TRBJ2-7; 8 nucleotides match TRBD1. The CDR3 is made up of 14 amino acids. Germline V gene data show CDR1 as SGHVS and CDR2 as FNYEAQ. V was clipped by 4 bases and J by 2 bases; unmatched bases: 4. The CDR3 nucleotides are TGTGCCAGCAGCTCCGACAGGGGACCCTACGAGCAGTACTTC. Translated: CASSSDRGPYEQYF. Combining the CDR3 with reference TRBV7-6 and TRBJ2-7 gives the whole variable domain GAGVSQSPRYKVTKRGQDVALRCDPISGHVSLYWYRQALGQGPEFLTYFNYEAQQDKSGLPNDRFSAERPEGSISTLTIQRTEQRDSAMYRCASSSDRGPYEQYFGPGTRLTVT.

This clone came up once. The V and J genes are TRBV27 and TRBJ2-3, with 7 bases identical to TRBD2. With V trimmed by 5 bases and J by 6 bases, 5 bases remained unmatched. This CDR3 comprises 13 residues. From germline, CDR1 is MNHEY and CDR2 SMNVEV (reference sequence). The CDR3 region has the DNA TGTGCCAGCAGTCCGACGCGGGGGGATACGCAGTATTTT. The encoded protein is CASSPTRGDTQYF.

J is TRBJ2-3 and V is TRBV10-3, with a possible D match to TRBD1 (5 bases). CDR1 and CDR2 from the germline V gene are ENHRY and SYGVKD. This CDR3 comprises 14 residues. The V and J ends lost 11 bases and 4 bases respectively, with 19 bases between them. CDR3 nucleotides: TGTGCCGCCGATCCAGGGTTTAAGGCAGATACGCAGTATTTT. Residues: CAADPGFKADTQYF.

Concerning this clone itself: Relative to the germline gene, one junction end is altered; a read error may explain this. This chain uses TRBV19 with TRBJ1-1, with TRBD1 matching over 7 bases. This CDR3 contains 15 residues. Germline lookup yields CDR1 LNHDA and CDR2 SQIVND (reference sequence). The CDR3 sequence is CASSIPGQLNAEAFF. DNA for the CDR3: TGTGCCAGTAGTATTCCGGGACAGCTGAACGCTGAAGCTTTCTTT.

V is TRBV19 and J is TRBJ2-3; D perhaps matches TRBD1 (5 bases). The V end lost 5 bases, the J end lost 4 bases, and 13 bases lay between the germline ends. Germline loops: CDR1 LNHDA, CDR2 SQIVND (reference sequence). The CDR3 is 14 residues long. CDR3 sequence: CASSPSGLADTQYF. In DNA, the CDR3 is TGTGCCAGTAGTCCTTCAGGGCTAGCAGATACGCAGTATTTT. Full variable domain (rest looked up from reference TRBV19 and TRBJ2-3): DGGITQSPKYLFRKEGQNVTLSCEQNLNHDAMYWYRQDPGQGLRLIYYSQIVNDFQKGDIAEGYSVSREKKESFPLTVTSAQKNPTAFYLCASSPSGLADTQYFGPGTRLTVL.

This clone has more than one count but fewer than ten. The J gene is TRBJ1-1, the V gene TRBV7-8; maybe TRBD1 (6 bases). Germline-derived CDR1 and CDR2 are SGHVS and FQNEAQ. The V gene lost 1 base and the J gene lost 6 bases, with 9 bases spanning the gap. The CDR3 loop spans 13 amino acids. DNA for the CDR3: TGTGCCAGCAGCTTAGACAGGGTCTCTGAAGCTTTCTTT. Protein sequence: CASSLDRVSEAFF.

This clone was counted only a few times. The chain recombines TRBV19 with TRBJ2-5; a weak D match, TRBD2 (6 bases). The J call may be wrong; the DNA end is better matched by TRBJ2-7. This CDR3 comprises 14 residues. Germline CDR1 and CDR2: LNHDA and SQIVND (reference sequence). CDR3 in amino acids: CASSKMGGPHEQYF. DNA for the CDR3: TGTGCCAGTAGTAAAATGGGGGGACCCCACGAGCAGTACTTC.

DNA of the CDR3: TGTGCCAGCAGCTTAGCTAGCGGGCTCTACGAGCAGTACTTC. Translation gives CASSLASGLYEQYF. The gene calls are TRBV7-4 and TRBJ2-7; 7 nucleotides line up with TRBD2. This CDR3 has 14 amino acids. CDR1 SGHVT and CDR2 SQSDAQ come from the germline V gene. Trimming removed 0 bases from V and 3 bases from J; junction bases left unmatched: 2. The full variable domain, its missing parts supplied by reference TRBV7-4 and TRBJ2-7, is GAGVSQSPRYKVAKRGRDVALRCDSISGHVTLYWYRQTLGQGSEVLTYSQSDAQRDKSGRPSGRFSAERPERSVSTLKIQRTEQGDSAVYLCASSLASGLYEQYFGPGTRLTVT.

The chain is built from TRBV4-1 and TRBJ2-1; 15 bases map to TRBD2. Germline lookup yields CDR1 MGHRA and CDR2 YSYEKL. The CDR3 length is 17 residues. The junction had 9 bases not matched to a gene; V was cut back by 4 bases and J by 8 bases. This CDR3 reads CASSRKGLAGGIDEQFF. In DNA form, the CDR3 reads TGCGCCAGCAGCCGGAAGGGACTAGCGGGAGGAATAGATGAGCAGTTCTTC.

This chain links TRBV30 with TRBJ2-5, with D tentatively TRBD1 (7 bases). The CDR3 length is 13 residues. Germline CDR1 is GTSNPN and CDR2 is SVGIG (reference sequence). Trimming left V 1 base short and J 11 bases short, with 17 bases between. CDR3 in DNA: TGTGCCTGGAGTGAGACAGGGACTGGAGAGCAGTACTTC. It encodes CAWSETGTGEQYF.

The rearrangement joins TRBV6-1 to TRBJ1-1, with D uncertain. Trimming removed 5 bases at V and 4 bases at J, with 14 bases between. Germline assignment: CDR1 MNHNS and CDR2 SASEGT. The CDR3 consists of 14 residues. Written as DNA, the CDR3 is TGTGCCAGCAGTCCTCTGGAGTCGGGCACTGAAGCTTTCTTT. Its translation is CASSPLESGTEAFF.

The CDR3 nucleotides are TGTGCCAGCACCCGGGAGGGCCCCGCCCAGTACTTC. Translation gives CASTREGPAQYF. This rearrangement joins TRBV2 to TRBJ2-5; 8 positions agree with TRBD2. V was pared by 7 bases and J by 9 bases, with 7 bases of the junction left unmatched. In germline, CDR1 is SNHLY, CDR2 FYNNEI. There are 12 residues in the CDR3.

In this sample, this clone turned up a few times. The chain is built from TRBV30 and TRBJ2-2; 13 nucleotides agree with TRBD2. The CDR3 is 20 amino acids. Germline V gene lookup returns CDR1 GTSNPN and CDR2 SVGIG (reference sequence). After removal of 1 base from V and 1 base from J, the junction contained 12 bases not matched to a gene. Here the CDR3 reads CAWSASGLLAGGKNTGELFF. The CDR3, as DNA: TGTGCCTGGAGTGCCTCGGGGCTACTAGCGGGAGGGAAGAACACCGGGGAGCTGTTTTTT.

The V call is TRBV10-3, the J call TRBJ2-3, with 10 bases fitting TRBD1. The germline V gene encodes CDR1 ENHRY and CDR2 SYGVKD. V was pared by 4 bases and J by 4 bases, with 2 bases of the junction left unmatched. CDR3 length: 14 residues. CDR3 region: CAISGDRGADTQYF. Written as DNA, the CDR3 is TGTGCCATCAGTGGGGACAGGGGTGCAGATACGCAGTATTTT.

The genes are TRBV7-2 and TRBJ1-2; D unresolved. Germline V gene data show CDR1 as SGHTA and CDR2 as FQGNSA. The CDR3 sequence is 15 residues long. V was trimmed by 1 base and J by 3 bases, leaving 12 bases between them. The CDR3 here is CASSLDPAADYGYTF. DNA for the CDR3: TGTGCCAGCAGCTTAGACCCAGCCGCGGACTATGGCTACACCTTC.

This clone has a single count. This rearrangement joins TRBV6-1 to TRBJ1-5; TRBD1 agrees at 10 bases. This CDR3 comprises 14 residues. Trimming removed 4 bases from V and 5 bases from J; junction bases left unmatched: 2. Germline V gives CDR1 MNHNS, CDR2 SASEGT. DNA of the CDR3: TGTGCCAGCAGTGGGGGACAGGGGTATCAGCCCCAGCATTTT. Protein sequence: CASSGGQGYQPQHF.

In this sample, this clone turned up once. This chain joins TRBV19 and TRBJ2-1; D perhaps matches TRBD1 (5 bases). CDR1 and CDR2 (germline): LNHDA, SQIVND (reference sequence). Trimming took off 0 bases at V and 0 bases at J, with 12 bases between the two ends. This CDR3 region has 17 residues. The CDR3 region has the DNA TGTGCCAGTAGTATAGATCCTGACAGAAGCTCCTACAATGAGCAGTTCTTC. As protein: CASSIDPDRSSYNEQFF.

The chain recombines TRBV6-5 with TRBJ2-5; TRBD1 matches 7 bases. This CDR3 contains 14 residues. CDR1 MNHEY and CDR2 SVGAGI come from the germline V gene. V trimming: 2 bases; J trimming: 4 bases; junction bases outside the gene matches: 4. The chain's CDR3 is CASSYVEGAETQYF. The CDR3 bases are TGTGCCAGCAGTTACGTCGAGGGGGCAGAGACCCAGTACTTC.

The J gene is TRBJ1-5, the V gene TRBV18, with D uncertain. There are 15 residues in the CDR3. V was pared by 2 bases and J by 0 bases, with 8 bases between. Germline lookup yields CDR1 KGHSH and CDR2 LQKENI. CDR3 in DNA: TGTGCCAGCTCACCAGGGCTCAATAGCAATCAGCCCCAGCATTTT. Translating it yields CASSPGLNSNQPQHF.

The chain recombines TRBV5-1 with TRBJ2-1; possible D gene TRBD2, 5 bases. The CDR3 sequence is 17 residues long. CDR1 SGHRS and CDR2 YFSETQ come from the germline V gene. Between the trimmed V and J ends, which lost 0 bases and 0 bases, there was a span of 13 bases. CDR3 residues: CASSLADPGSSYNEQFF. The CDR3 DNA reads as TGCGCCAGCAGCTTGGCCGACCCGGGGAGCTCCTACAATGAGCAGTTCTTC.

The rearrangement joins TRBV9 to TRBJ1-4, with 10 bases identical to TRBD1. Per germline, CDR1 SGDLS and CDR2 YYNGEE. The junction had 24 bases not matched to a gene; V was cut back by 7 bases and J by 9 bases. This CDR3 comprises 19 residues. CDR3 loop: CASPTRVGQGFTPPKKLFF. Written as DNA, the CDR3 is TGTGCCAGCCCAACCCGAGTGGGACAGGGGTTTACCCCGCCGAAAAAACTGTTTTTT.

The V and J genes are TRBV28 and TRBJ1-2; D ambiguous. CDR1 is MDHEN and CDR2 is SYDVKM in the germline V gene. Trimming took 4 bases from V and 4 from J, leaving 13 bases between them. The CDR3 has 14 amino acids. Written as DNA, the CDR3 is TGTGCCAGCAGTTCGCTCGGTACAGTCTATGGCTACACCTTC. This sequence encodes CASSSLGTVYGYTF.

The V and J genes are TRBV28 and TRBJ2-1; D not certain. CDR3 length equals 15 residues. V dropped 4 bases and J dropped 10 bases, with 20 bases sitting between them. Germline V gene data show CDR1 as MDHEN and CDR2 as SYDVKM. CDR3 DNA: TGTGCCAGCAGTTCCCCTTCGACTGCCCCCGAAGAGCAGTTCTTC. Its translation is CASSSPSTAPEEQFF.

V gene TRBV10-3 combines with J gene TRBJ2-1; a weak D match, TRBD1 (6 bases). V was shortened by 2 bases and J by 10 bases, with 12 bases between the two germline ends. Germline V CDR1 and CDR2: ENHRY, SYGVKD. CDR3 length: 13 residues. CDR3 nucleotides: TGTGCCATCAGTGAGAAGTTTGGGGGCGAGCAGTTCTTC. It is translated as CAISEKFGGEQFF.